The 26 T cell receptor beta chains listed next were all sequenced from one sample in a study of cytomegalovirus exposure and HLA in healthy donors. Primers included in the PCR were 60 Vbeta and 13 Jbeta primers. Sequenced by immunoSEQ multiplex PCR; TCRdb stores in-frame clones only, minus some. The table records 100,000 to 150,000 clones, 50% to 75% of them present only once. The sample consisted of PBMCs. Every receptor here comes from a middle-aged woman in good health and CMV-seronegative.

J is TRBJ2-7 and V is TRBV7-8; 10 nucleotides agree with TRBD1. This CDR3 has 15 residues. The germline CDR1 and CDR2 sequences are SGHVS and FQNEAQ. V shed 5 bases, J shed 2 bases, and the junction held 6 bases outside the gene matches. The CDR3 nucleotides read TGTGCCAGCAGCACCCGGGACAGGGGTACCTACGAGCAGTACTTC. Its protein product is CASSTRDRGTYEQYF. Combining the CDR3 with reference TRBV7-8 and TRBJ2-7 gives the whole variable domain GAGVSQSPRYKVAKRGQDVALRCDPISGHVSLFWYQQALGQGPEFLTYFQNEAQLDKSGLPSDRFFAERPEGSVSTLKIQRTQQEDSAVYLCASSTRDRGTYEQYFGPGTRLTVT.

The sample holds a few counts of this clone. The gene calls are TRBV7-9 and TRBJ2-3; D not resolved. CDR1 is SEHNR and CDR2 is FQNEAQ in the germline V gene (reference sequence). This CDR3 is built from 14 residues. The V end was cut by 1 base, the J end by 4 bases, with 9 bases between. The CDR3: CASSLVETPDTQYF. Written as DNA, the CDR3 is TGTGCCAGCAGCTTAGTAGAGACACCAGATACGCAGTATTTT.

The chain is built from TRBV7-9 and TRBJ1-3; tentatively, D is TRBD1 (5 bases). Deletions cut 1 base from V and 0 bases from J, with 7 bases between. Germline CDR1 and CDR2: SEHNR and FQNEAQ (reference sequence). This CDR3 is 15 amino acids long. The CDR3 nucleotides read TGTGCCAGCAGCTTAGGGAGGGGCTCTGGAAACACCATATATTTT. It codes for CASSLGRGSGNTIYF.

The chain recombines TRBV12-5 with TRBJ1-2; D is perhaps TRBD1 (6 bases). Between the trimmed V and J ends, which lost 1 base and 7 bases, there was a span of 10 bases. This CDR3 region has 13 residues. The germline V gene has CDR1 LGHNT and CDR2 FRNRAP. DNA of the CDR3: TGTGCTAGTGGTTTGGATGTAGGGGGTGGCTACACCTTC. As protein: CASGLDVGGGYTF.

The CDR3 DNA sequence: TGTGCCAGCAGTTTACAGGGGCCTGGGGCCAACGTCCTGACTTTC. It yields the protein CASSLQGPGANVLTF. This chain joins TRBV7-2 and TRBJ2-6; 7 bases match TRBD1. V lost 6 bases, J lost 2 bases, and 4 bases stayed unmatched. CDR3 size: 15 residues. The V gene's germline CDR1 is SGHTA and CDR2 FQGNSA.

Concerning this clone itself: The germline gene is not matched at one end of the junction; a read error may be the cause. This chain uses TRBV15 with TRBJ2-7; 7 bases fit TRBD1. The CDR3 sequence is 15 residues long. Germline V gives CDR1 LNHNV, CDR2 YYDKDF (reference sequence). The CDR3 region has the DNA TGTGCCACCAGCCGAGAGACAGGGTTCTCCTACGAGCAGTACTTC. Encoded protein: CATSRETGFSYEQYF.

V is TRBV5-6 and J is TRBJ2-3; 8 bases line up with TRBD1. V shed 4 bases and J 0 bases; nucleotides not matched to a gene: 13. The germline gives CDR1 SGHDT, CDR2 YYEEEE. The CDR3 runs 18 residues. CDR3 DNA sequence: TGTGCCAGCAGCGCTAGAAAGGGACAGGACGCTAGCACAGATACGCAGTATTTT. Translated: CASSARKGQDASTDTQYF. The variable domain in full, with the rest retrieved from reference TRBV5-6 and TRBJ2-3, is DAGVTQSPTHLIKTRGQQVTLRCSPKSGHDTVSWYQQALGQGPQFIFQYYEEEERQRGNFPDRFSGHQFPNYSSELNVNALLLGDSALYLCASSARKGQDASTDTQYFGPGTRLTVL.

This clone was seen a handful of times. The V and J genes are TRBV6-1 and TRBJ1-4; D is uncertain. Germline loops: CDR1 MNHNS, CDR2 SASEGT. Trimming pared 4 bases from V and 8 bases from J, leaving 14 bases between. The CDR3 contains 14 residues. In DNA, the CDR3 is TGTGCCAGCAGTGTTAGGTCCCGCGGCGAAAAACTGTTTTTT. This sequence encodes CASSVRSRGEKLFF.

The chain is built from TRBV13 and TRBJ2-1; 11 nucleotides agree with TRBD2. The CDR3 totals 20 residues. V was pared by 4 bases and J by 0 bases, with 14 bases of the junction left unmatched. CDR1 and CDR2 (germline): PRHDT, FYEKMQ (reference sequence). The CDR3 nucleotides read TGTGCCAGCAGCTCCTCCCCGGGACTAGCGGATTACAGCTCCTACAATGAGCAGTTCTTC. Translating gives CASSSSPGLADYSSYNEQFF.

The chain carries TRBV29-1 and TRBJ2-5; D is perhaps TRBD2 (5 bases). Germline CDR1 SQVTM, CDR2 ANQGSEA. The germline V and J ends were trimmed by 6 bases and 6 bases, with 17 bases remaining between them. CDR3 size: 13 residues. The CDR3 nucleotides are TGCAGCGTGTGCTTGGGAGTTGGCCAGACCCAGTACTTC. This codes for CSVCLGVGQTQYF.

This chain joins TRBV7-2 and TRBJ1-1, with D possibly matching TRBD1 (5 bases). V was clipped by 5 bases and J by 1 base, with 14 bases between them. This CDR3 has 15 amino acids. Germline V gene lookup returns CDR1 SGHTA and CDR2 FQGNSA. The chain's CDR3 is CASSLKLTGNTEAFF. The CDR3 DNA reads TGTGCCAGCAGCCTCAAACTAACAGGGAACACTGAAGCTTTCTTT. Full variable domain (missing parts from reference TRBV7-2 and TRBJ1-1): GAGVSQSPSNKVTEKGKDVELRCDPISGHTALYWYRQSLGQGLEFLIYFQGNSAPDKSGLPSDRFSAERTGGSVSTLTIQRTQQEDSAVYLCASSLKLTGNTEAFFGQGTRLTVV.

The chain is built from TRBV18 and TRBJ1-5; the match to TRBD1 covers 8 bases. The CDR3 is made up of 14 amino acids. Looked up from germline, CDR1 is KGHSH and CDR2 is LQKENI. V shed 3 bases and J 7 bases; nucleotides not matched to a gene: 5. CDR3 DNA: TGTGCCAGCTCACCGGGACAGGCTGGGCAGCCCCAGCATTTT. Translated: CASSPGQAGQPQHF.

This clone was counted only a few times. The chain couples TRBV7-9 to TRBJ1-4; 7 bases align to TRBD1. This CDR3 region has 14 residues. From germline, CDR1 is SEHNR and CDR2 FQNEAQ (reference sequence). V lost 5 bases and J lost 8; bases outside the gene matches: 8. For the CDR3, the DNA is TGTGCCAGCAGCAGCGACAGGGCGGTCGAAAAACTGTTTTTT. Protein: CASSSDRAVEKLFF.

This clone was recorded a few times. The rearrangement links TRBV30 to TRBJ2-7, with D possibly TRBD1 on 6 matching bases. The CDR3 runs to 13 residues. The V end lost 3 bases, the J end lost 2 bases, and 11 bases lay between the germline ends. CDR1 is GTSNPN, CDR2 SVGIG, per germline (reference sequence). CDR3 bases: TGTGCCTGGAGGGAAGGGGGAACCTACGAGCAGTACTTC. It yields the protein CAWREGGTYEQYF. Full variable domain (remainder filled in from reference TRBV30 and TRBJ2-7): SQTIHQWPATLVQPVGSPLSLECTVEGTSNPNLYWYRQAAGRGLQLLFYSVGIGQISSEVPQNLSASRPQDRQFILSSKKLLLSDSGFYLCAWREGGTYEQYFGPGTRLTVT.

The chain has TRBV28 and TRBJ1-6, with TRBD1 matching over 7 bases. The CDR3 length is 14 residues. The germline V gene encodes CDR1 MDHEN and CDR2 SYDVKM. The ends lost 6 bases at V and 7 bases at J; junction bases unmatched: 6. For the CDR3, the DNA is TGTGCCAGCAGACCGGGACAGAACAATTCACCCCTCCACTTT. Translating it yields CASRPGQNNSPLHF.

This clone was seen more than once but under ten times. The J gene is TRBJ1-1, the V gene TRBV2; the D is unclear. Trimming removed 4 bases at V and 8 bases at J, with 5 bases between. This CDR3 is 10 amino acids long. Germline CDR1 SNHLY, CDR2 FYNNEI. Here the CDR3 reads CASSAFEAFF. CDR3 DNA: TGTGCCAGCAGTGCCTTCGAAGCTTTCTTT.

This sequence joins TRBV14 and TRBJ2-5; TRBD2 might be the D (6 bases). Trimming took 5 bases from V and 2 from J, leaving 15 bases between them. The CDR3 spans 15 residues. Per germline, CDR1 SGHDN and CDR2 FVKESK. The CDR3 nucleotides read TGTGCCAGCAGCAAGCGAACGGGGGTACAAGAGACCCAGTACTTC. It translates to CASSKRTGVQETQYF.

This clone came up a few times. The chain employs TRBV4-1 and TRBJ1-2, with TRBD1 matching 9 bases. The germline CDR1 and CDR2 sequences are MGHRA and YSYEKL. J was trimmed by 5 bases and V by 6 bases; bases with no gene match: 10. The length of the CDR3 is 15 residues. The CDR3 protein is CASSPQGAVLYGYTF. The CDR3 nucleotides are TGCGCCAGCAGTCCACAGGGGGCGGTTTTGTATGGCTACACCTTC.

The rearrangement links TRBV7-2 to TRBJ1-3; 7 nucleotides align to TRBD1. Trimming took 3 bases from V and 0 from J; bases not matched to a gene: 11. CDR3 size: 18 residues. In germline, CDR1 is SGHTA, CDR2 FQGNSA. The CDR3 loop is CASSLGWLQGISGNTIYF. CDR3 in DNA: TGTGCCAGCAGCTTGGGGTGGCTACAGGGGATCTCTGGAAACACCATATATTTT.

CDR3 DNA: TGTGCCTGGAGTGTACAAGGGGCCAGCAATCAGCCCCAGCATTTT. It specifies CAWSVQGASNQPQHF. The chain recombines TRBV30 with TRBJ1-5, with D perhaps matching TRBD1 (5 bases). This CDR3 is built from 15 residues. V lost 0 bases, J lost 1 base, and 10 bases lay in between. The germline V gene encodes CDR1 GTSNPN and CDR2 SVGIG (reference sequence).

This chain connects TRBV7-8 to TRBJ1-2, with 7 bases that match TRBD1. This CDR3 is 15 amino acids long. The junction had 5 bases not matched to a gene; V was cut back by 0 bases and J by 4 bases. Germline assignment: CDR1 SGHVS and CDR2 FQNEAQ. CDR3 nucleotide sequence: TGTGCCAGCAGCTTAGCGCCAGGACAGGCCTATGGCTACACCTTC. Protein product: CASSLAPGQAYGYTF.

V and J are TRBV4-3 and TRBJ2-7, with TRBD1 matching over 9 bases. The junction had 17 bases not matched to a gene; V was cut back by 5 bases and J by 0 bases. Germline V gene sequence: CDR1 LGHNA, CDR2 YSLEER. The CDR3 extends over 19 amino acids. CDR3 amino acids: CASSSQMDRGPSSSYEQYF. CDR3 coding DNA: TGCGCCAGCAGCTCACAGATGGACAGGGGTCCCTCTAGCTCCTACGAGCAGTACTTC.

V and J are TRBV7-8 and TRBJ1-4; D gene uncertain. V dropped 3 bases and J dropped 3 bases, with 8 bases sitting between them. The V gene's germline CDR1 is SGHVS and CDR2 FQNEAQ. The CDR3 is made up of 14 amino acids. The CDR3 loop reads CASSLQEANEKLFF. For the CDR3, the DNA is TGTGCCAGCAGCTTGCAGGAAGCTAATGAAAAACTGTTTTTT.

This clone turned up a few times. The chain links TRBV2 to TRBJ1-2; TRBD1 matches 7 bases. The V and J ends lost 5 bases and 8 bases, in that order; junction bases with no gene match: 14. Germline-derived CDR1 and CDR2 are SNHLY and FYNNEI. The CDR3 sequence is 15 residues long. The CDR3 protein is CASSQQTGMTEGYTF. In nucleotides, the CDR3 is TGTGCCAGCAGTCAGCAGACAGGGATGACGGAGGGCTACACCTTC.

This sequence joins TRBV18 and TRBJ2-2; D may be TRBD2 (5 bases). Germline V gene data show CDR1 as KGHSH and CDR2 as LQKENI. Trimming stripped 3 bases from V and 3 bases from J, with 5 bases between. The CDR3 is 13 residues long. The CDR3 DNA is TGTGCCAGCTCACCGCGGGACACCGGGGAGCTGTTTTTT. Residues: CASSPRDTGELFF.

This clone turned up a few times. The chain links TRBV5-6 to TRBJ2-7; a possible D gene is TRBD2 (6 bases). CDR3 size: 13 residues. CDR1 and CDR2 from the germline V gene are SGHDT and YYEEEE. V lost 4 bases and J 7 bases, leaving 15 bases between the germline ends. The CDR3, as DNA: TGTGCCAGCAGCGCGGGGACCCGTGGGGAGCAGTACTTC. Its translation: CASSAGTRGEQYF.